One sample yielded the 30 T cell receptor beta chains listed below, sequenced in a study of blood T cell repertoires in COVID-19. Clones were read by immunoSEQ multiplex PCR, and TCRdb kept only the in-frame ones, dropping some. The table lists about 370,000 clones, around 90% of them singletons. Sequenced input: peripheral blood. The receptors derive from a woman under 40 with COVID-19, enrolled during active disease.

The genes are TRBV4-3 and TRBJ2-4, with D possibly matching TRBD1 (6 bases). The V gene's germline CDR1 is LGHNA and CDR2 YSLEER. V was cut by 1 base and J by 1 base, with 20 bases left in between. The CDR3 totals 19 residues. In DNA, the CDR3 is TGCGCCAGCAGCCAAGGGTGGGGGCGGCCTTCAGGGGCCAAAAACATTCAGTACTTC. This gives the protein CASSQGWGRPSGAKNIQYF.

The CDR3 DNA reads TGTGCCAGCAGCTTGTTGGCGGGGGGCCACGAGCAGTACTTC. This gives the protein CASSLLAGGHEQYF. This chain joins TRBV5-6 and TRBJ2-7; 8 bases match TRBD2. The CDR3 sequence is 14 residues long. CDR1 SGHDT and CDR2 YYEEEE come from the germline V gene. The V gene end was trimmed by 1 base and the J gene end by 5 bases; junction bases not matched to a gene: 5.

The gene calls are TRBV7-9 and TRBJ2-3; 10 nucleotides line up with TRBD1. The junction had 2 bases not matched to a gene; V was cut back by 4 bases and J by 4 bases. The CDR3 sequence is 14 residues long. CDR1 and CDR2 from the germline V gene are SEHNR and FQNEAQ (reference sequence). The CDR3 sequence: CASSSGTGADTQYF. In nucleotides, the CDR3 is TGTGCCAGCAGCTCCGGGACAGGGGCAGATACGCAGTATTTT. Supplemented by reference TRBV7-9 and TRBJ2-3, the full variable domain reads DTGVSQNPRHKITKRGQNVTFRCDPISEHNRLYWYRQTLGQGPEFLTYFQNEAQLEKSRLLSDRFSAERPKGSFSTLEIQRTEQGDSAMYLCASSSGTGADTQYFGPGTRLTVL.

V usage is TRBV19 and J usage is TRBJ2-2; 7 nucleotides agree with TRBD2. The CDR3 length is 17 residues. V was clipped by 3 bases and J by 6 bases; unmatched bases: 13. Germline V gene data show CDR1 as LNHDA and CDR2 as SQIVND (reference sequence). CDR3 region: CASSIAGDLSIAGELFF. The CDR3 bases are TGTGCCAGTAGTATCGCGGGAGACCTCTCTATCGCCGGGGAGCTGTTTTTT.

This sequence joins TRBV6-6 and TRBJ1-5, with a weak D call TRBD1 (5 bases). Germline V lookup: CDR1 MNHNY, CDR2 SVGAGI (reference sequence). V lost 6 bases and J lost 5, with 11 bases in between. This CDR3 region has 13 residues. This CDR3 is CASSPTVYQPQHF. CDR3 DNA sequence: TGTGCCAGCAGCCCGACAGTCTATCAGCCCCAGCATTTT.

The rearrangement joins TRBV5-5 to TRBJ1-2; 9 bases map to TRBD1. V was pared by 1 base and J by 5 bases, with 12 bases of the junction left unmatched. Germline CDR1 reads SGHKS; CDR2 reads YYEKEE (reference sequence). The CDR3 consists of 17 residues. The CDR3 coding sequence is TGTGCCAGCAGCTTGACCTCCGGGACAGGGCTTGGGTATGGCTACACCTTC. It yields the protein CASSLTSGTGLGYGYTF.

The chain uses TRBV7-9 and TRBJ2-7, with TRBD1 identical over 8 bases. The CDR3 sequence is 14 residues long. Trimming at V came to 4 bases and at J to 1 base, leaving 3 bases not matched to a gene. Germline CDR1 and CDR2: SEHNR and FQNEAQ (reference sequence). The CDR3 DNA reads TGTGCCAGCAGCTCTGGGGACAGGTCCTACGAGCAGTACTTC. Its protein is CASSSGDRSYEQYF.

The V and J genes are TRBV20-1 and TRBJ1-2; D call uncertain. Between the trimmed V and J ends, which lost 3 bases and 3 bases, there was a span of 5 bases. CDR3 length equals 11 residues. Looked up from germline, CDR1 is DFQATT and CDR2 is SNEGSKA (reference sequence). CDR3 DNA: TGCAGTGCTAGCTCGGACTATGGCTACACCTTC. Protein: CSASSDYGYTF.

V and J are TRBV18 and TRBJ2-2; possible D gene TRBD1, 5 bases. Trimming took off 11 bases at V and 2 bases at J, with 12 bases between the two ends. CDR1 and CDR2 from the germline V gene are KGHSH and LQKENI. CDR3 length: 13 amino acids. Here the CDR3 reads CALSTDNTGELFF. The CDR3 DNA reads as TGTGCCCTTTCGACAGACAACACCGGGGAGCTGTTTTTT.

The chain links TRBV7-8 to TRBJ1-4, with unresolved D. CDR1 and CDR2 from the germline V gene are SGHVS and FQNEAQ. Trimming took 1 base from V and 0 from J, leaving 21 bases between them. This CDR3 comprises 20 residues. The CDR3 DNA sequence: TGTGCCAGCAGCTTAGTCGTATGTGAGGACTGCCGCTCAACTAATGAAAAACTGTTTTTT. This sequence encodes CASSLVVCEDCRSTNEKLFF.

A single count supports this clone. The V and J genes are TRBV11-2 and TRBJ1-2, with D possibly matching TRBD1 (5 bases). In germline, CDR1 is SGHAT, CDR2 FQNNGV. The ends were cut back, 2 bases at V and 6 bases at J, with 16 bases in the middle. CDR3 length equals 15 residues. The CDR3 here is CASSLRGGRVDGYTF. The CDR3, as DNA: TGTGCCAGCAGCTTAAGGGGAGGCCGCGTTGATGGCTACACCTTC. The full variable domain, rest sourced from reference TRBV11-2 and TRBJ1-2, is EAGVAQSPRYKIIEKRQSVAFWCNPISGHATLYWYQQILGQGPKLLIQFQNNGVVDDSQLPKDRFSAERLKGVDSTLKIQPAKLEDSAVYLCASSLRGGRVDGYTFGSGTRLTVV.

This chain connects TRBV6-2 or TRBV6-3 to TRBJ2-2, with D possibly TRBD2 on 5 matching bases. V was shortened by 0 bases and J by 12 bases, with 8 bases between the two germline ends. Per germline, CDR1 MNHEY and CDR2 SVGEGT. This CDR3 has 12 amino acids. CDR3 coding DNA: TGTGCCAGCAGTTACTCGGGGAGACAGCTGTTTTTT. As protein: CASSYSGRQLFF.

The CDR3 DNA sequence: TGTGCCAGCAGCAGGGACAGGGGGTATGGCTACACCTTC. Translation gives CASSRDRGYGYTF. V gene TRBV7-2 combines with J gene TRBJ1-2; 11 positions match TRBD1. This CDR3 contains 13 residues. The trim removed 5 bases at V and 5 bases at J, leaving 1 base unmatched. Germline CDR1 is SGHTA and CDR2 is FQGNSA. The variable domain in full, with the rest retrieved from reference TRBV7-2 and TRBJ1-2, is GAGVSQSPSNKVTEKGKDVELRCDPISGHTALYWYRQSLGQGLEFLIYFQGNSAPDKSGLPSDRFSAERTGGSVSTLTIQRTQQEDSAVYLCASSRDRGYGYTFGSGTRLTVV.

This chain uses TRBV15 with TRBJ2-7; 8 nucleotides line up with TRBD2. CDR1 is LNHNV, CDR2 YYDKDF, per germline (reference sequence). Unmatched junction bases numbered 10, after V lost 1 base and J lost 2 bases. The CDR3 runs to 17 residues. The CDR3 bases are TGTGCCACCAGCAGAGTCCCTTGGCGGGGGGCCCCCTACGAGCAGTACTTC. It specifies CATSRVPWRGAPYEQYF.

Details on this clone: The identical CDR3 is also encoded by other nucleotide sequences in the sample. The genes are TRBV11-3 and TRBJ2-1; 10 bases fit TRBD2. The V gene end was trimmed by 3 bases and the J gene end by 4 bases; junction bases not matched to a gene: 0. The CDR3 is 14 residues long. Germline CDR1 and CDR2: SGHNT and YENEEA. The CDR3 DNA sequence: TGTGCCAGCAGCTTGGGACTAGCGTACAATGAGCAGTTCTTC. This translates into CASSLGLAYNEQFF.

This clone was seen a handful of times. The V gene is TRBV3-1 (or the pseudogene TRBV3-2), the J gene TRBJ2-6; D might be TRBD1 (6 bases). The V end was cut by 4 bases, the J end by 4 bases, with 20 bases between. The length of the CDR3 is 18 residues. The germline V gene has CDR1 LGHDT and CDR2 YNNKEL (reference sequence). This chain's CDR3 is CASSLLEGGLGGANVLTF. CDR3 DNA: TGTGCCAGCAGCCTCCTCGAAGGGGGTCTTGGCGGGGCCAACGTCCTGACTTTC.

CDR3 in DNA: TGTGCCAGTAGGGATAGGGGCCCCTCTGGAAACACCATATATTTT. Translated, it gives CASRDRGPSGNTIYF. J is TRBJ1-3 and V is TRBV19; D is possibly TRBD1 (5 bases). The CDR3 totals 15 residues. The V and J ends lost 6 bases and 0 bases respectively, with 12 bases between them. The V gene's germline CDR1 is LNHDA and CDR2 SQIVND (reference sequence).

V and J are TRBV13 and TRBJ1-3; D is possibly TRBD1 (6 bases). Germline lookup yields CDR1 PRHDT and CDR2 FYEKMQ (reference sequence). Trimming pared 7 bases from V and 0 bases from J, leaving 16 bases between. The CDR3 is 16 amino acids. CDR3 protein: CASNPGGPGSGNTIYF. CDR3 bases: TGTGCCAGCAACCCCGGGGGGCCTGGCTCTGGAAACACCATATATTTT.

The V gene is TRBV24-1, the J gene TRBJ1-5, with 8 bases lining up with TRBD1. The CDR3 is 14 residues long. Trimming removed 5 bases from V and 4 bases from J; junction bases left unmatched: 3. CDR1 and CDR2 from the germline V gene are KGHDR and SFDVKD. The CDR3 loop is CATSARQGNQPQHF. CDR3 DNA sequence: TGTGCCACCAGTGCCCGACAGGGGAATCAGCCCCAGCATTTT.

The gene calls are TRBV4-3 and TRBJ2-1; D might be TRBD2 (5 bases). V lost 1 base to trimming and J lost 2 bases, with 12 bases between them. Germline assignment: CDR1 LGHNA and CDR2 YSLEER. This CDR3 has 16 amino acids. The CDR3 protein is CASSQVIERAYNEQFF. The CDR3 coding sequence is TGCGCCAGCAGCCAAGTTATAGAGAGGGCCTACAATGAGCAGTTCTTC.

The V call is TRBV4-2, the J call TRBJ1-2; D unresolved. Germline lookup yields CDR1 LGHNA and CDR2 YNFKEQ. This CDR3 region has 14 residues. Deletions cut 0 bases from V and 2 bases from J, with 7 bases between. For the CDR3, the DNA is TGTGCCAGCAGCCAAGAAGAGGGCAACTATGGCTACACCTTC. Protein sequence: CASSQEEGNYGYTF.

This chain links TRBV7-9 with TRBJ2-1; TRBD1 matches 7 bases. J gave up 9 bases and V 1 base, and 3 bases lay outside the gene matches. Germline values: CDR1 SEHNR, CDR2 FQNEAQ (reference sequence). The CDR3 extends over 13 amino acids. The CDR3 DNA reads as TGTGCCAGCAGCTTAGAGGGGGCGGGTGAGCAGTTCTTC. Translated: CASSLEGAGEQFF.

The chain combines TRBV30 with TRBJ1-2, with 9 bases aligning to TRBD1. The J segment lost 6 bases and the V segment lost 0 bases, leaving 8 bases of the junction unmatched. CDR3 length: 15 residues. Looked up from germline, CDR1 is GTSNPN and CDR2 is SVGIG (reference sequence). As DNA, the CDR3 is TGTGCCTGGAGTGTCTTCGGGGGGACAGGGCATGGCTACACCTTC. This sequence encodes CAWSVFGGTGHGYTF.

The V gene is TRBV6-5, the J gene TRBJ1-1; the D gene is possibly TRBD1 (6 bases). In germline, CDR1 is MNHEY, CDR2 SVGAGI. The germline V and J ends were trimmed by 6 bases and 6 bases, with 20 bases remaining between them. The CDR3 length is 15 residues. The CDR3 sequence: CASRFPGTPGAEAFF. As DNA, the CDR3 is TGTGCCAGCAGGTTTCCCGGGACCCCAGGGGCTGAAGCTTTCTTT.

This clone was counted a few times. The chain has TRBV11-2 and TRBJ2-5; possible D gene TRBD2, 7 bases. The germline gives CDR1 SGHAT, CDR2 FQNNGV. The CDR3 sequence is 15 residues long. Trimming removed 1 base from V and 2 bases from J, with 11 bases in between. The CDR3 spells CASSLGAGAQETQYF. The CDR3 bases are TGTGCCAGCAGCTTAGGCGCGGGGGCGCAAGAGACCCAGTACTTC. The complete variable domain, with remaining parts taken from reference TRBV11-2 and TRBJ2-5, reads EAGVAQSPRYKIIEKRQSVAFWCNPISGHATLYWYQQILGQGPKLLIQFQNNGVVDDSQLPKDRFSAERLKGVDSTLKIQPAKLEDSAVYLCASSLGAGAQETQYFGPGTRLLVL.

This clone was picked up one time. This sequence joins TRBV5-1 and TRBJ2-3, with 13 bases matching TRBD2. CDR1 is SGHRS, CDR2 YFSETQ, per germline. The V gene end was trimmed by 3 bases and the J gene end by 4 bases; junction bases not matched to a gene: 8. CDR3 length: 17 amino acids. CDR3 nucleotides: TGCGCCAGCAGCTCGACCGGGACTAGCGGGATGGCAGATACGCAGTATTTT. This codes for CASSSTGTSGMADTQYF.

As for this clone: Compared with germline, one end of the junction differs, possibly owing to a read error. The rearrangement uses TRBV3-1 (or the pseudogene TRBV3-2) and TRBJ1-3; possible D gene TRBD1, 5 bases. Germline loops: CDR1 LGHDT, CDR2 YNNKEL (reference sequence). The CDR3 is 15 amino acids. This CDR3 reads CASTQTDSNGNTIYF. In DNA, the CDR3 is TGTGCCAGCACCCAAACCGACAGTAATGGAAACACCATATATTTT.

The rearrangement uses TRBV9 and TRBJ1-2, with 8 positions matching TRBD1. CDR1 and CDR2 from the germline V gene are SGDLS and YYNGEE. The CDR3 covers 14 residues. Germline trimming cut 3 bases from V and 7 bases from J; bases unmatched to any gene: 8. Here the CDR3 reads CASSGRQGSFGYTF. The CDR3 DNA is TGTGCCAGCAGCGGCAGACAGGGGTCGTTTGGCTACACCTTC.

The rearrangement joins TRBV5-6 to TRBJ2-7, with D unclear. V was shortened by 4 bases and J by 5 bases, with 13 bases between the two germline ends. Germline V gene lookup returns CDR1 SGHDT and CDR2 YYEEEE. There are 13 residues in the CDR3. DNA of the CDR3: TGTGCCAGCAGCCCCTACGCCGCCGACGAGCAGTACGTC. This encodes CASSPYAADEQYV.

This chain uses TRBV23-1 with TRBJ2-1; D is perhaps TRBD2 (6 bases). TRBV23-1 is known as an ORF, though its function is uncertain. Trimming stripped 0 bases from V and 5 bases from J, with 11 bases between. The CDR3 contains 15 residues. The CDR3 loop is CASSQSWGEDNEQFF. The CDR3 nucleotides read TGCGCCAGCAGTCAATCGTGGGGGGAGGACAATGAGCAGTTCTTC.